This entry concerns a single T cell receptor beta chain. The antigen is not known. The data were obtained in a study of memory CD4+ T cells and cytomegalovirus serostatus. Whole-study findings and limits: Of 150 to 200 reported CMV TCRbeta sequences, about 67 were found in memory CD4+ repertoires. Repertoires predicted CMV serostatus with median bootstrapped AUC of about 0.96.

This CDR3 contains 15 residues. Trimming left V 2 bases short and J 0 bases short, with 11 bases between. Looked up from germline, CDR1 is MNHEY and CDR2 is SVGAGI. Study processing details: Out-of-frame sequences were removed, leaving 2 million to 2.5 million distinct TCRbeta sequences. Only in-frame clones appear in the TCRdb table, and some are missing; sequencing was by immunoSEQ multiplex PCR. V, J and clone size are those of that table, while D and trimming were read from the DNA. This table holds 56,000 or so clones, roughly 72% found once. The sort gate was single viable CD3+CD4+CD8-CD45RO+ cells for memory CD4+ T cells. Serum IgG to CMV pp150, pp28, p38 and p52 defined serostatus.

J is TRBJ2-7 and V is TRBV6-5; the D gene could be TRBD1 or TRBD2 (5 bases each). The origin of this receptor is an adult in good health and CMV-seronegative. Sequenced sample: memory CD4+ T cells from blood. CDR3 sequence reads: CASSYLGPISYEQYF. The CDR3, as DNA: TGTGCCAGCAGTTACCTGGGACCAATCTCCTACGAGCAGTACTTC.